This T cell receptor beta chain was profiled in a study of cytomegalovirus exposure and HLA in healthy donors. Whole-study results and caveats: Previously analyzed data showed that most TCR beta V segments were productive at a frequency of about 90% or about 30%. TRBV6-2, TRBV6-3 and some other V segments were excluded as indistinguishable. Presence/absence results assume similar sequencing depth per donor, which may not hold.

In nominal health when sampled, donors likely had unrecorded immune exposures nonetheless. As concerns this clone: The antigen is undetermined.

Germline values: CDR1 SEHNR, CDR2 FQNEAQ (reference sequence). The CDR3 extends over 16 amino acids. Trimming pared 5 bases from V and 9 bases from J, leaving 23 bases between. The primer mix had 60 Vbeta and 13 Jbeta primers. Sequenced by immunoSEQ multiplex PCR; TCRdb stores in-frame clones only, minus some. Counted here are around 180,000 clones, 75% to 85% occurring once; the ten biggest clones make up 1.5% to 2%. The chain uses TRBV7-9 and TRBJ2-1; TRBD2 might be the D (5 bases). Specimen: PBMCs. The receptor's source is a woman aged 45-65 years in good health and CMV-seronegative. The CDR3 DNA reads TGTGCCAGCAGCCCCCAGAGGGCCCTCGAAACGGGTGAGCAGTTCTTC. Its translation: CASSPQRALETGEQFF.